Below are 31 T cell receptor beta chains sequenced from a single sample in a study of CD8+ T cells in alopecia areata. Documented treatment: oral pan-JAK inhibitor, 5-10 mg twice daily. Patients with alopecia areata provided lesional scalp punch biopsies as well as peripheral blood. The authors extracted RNA and reverse transcribed it into cDNA as the sequencing template. Assay used: immunoSEQ multiplex PCR; TCRdb lists only in-frame clones, some missing. The table lists 4,500 to 5,000 clones, around 90% of them singletons. Source: skin, taken at week 4, from a patient treated with tofacitinib. These receptors were obtained from a human donor with alopecia areata.

The chain uses TRBV10-1 and TRBJ2-7; D may match TRBD1 or TRBD2 (5 bases each). The CDR3 has 14 amino acids. The V end lost 4 bases, the J end lost 4 bases, and 14 bases lay between the germline ends. Germline CDR1 WNHNN, CDR2 SYGVQD (reference sequence). In DNA, the CDR3 is TGCGCCAGCAGTGTGGGACGAGGGCCTTACGAGCAGTACTTC. Translating gives CASSVGRGPYEQYF.

This clone was picked up one time. The chain is built from TRBV4-2 and TRBJ2-7, with 9 bases lining up with TRBD2. The ends lost 1 base at V and 4 bases at J; junction bases unmatched: 5. The CDR3 totals 15 residues. CDR1 is LGHNA and CDR2 is YNFKEQ in the germline V gene. The DNA of the CDR3 is TGTGCCAGCAGCCAAGGGTTAGCGGGGGTATACGAGCAGTACTTC. This codes for CASSQGLAGVYEQYF.

V is TRBV15 and J is TRBJ2-1; 7 bases are shared with TRBD2. CDR1 LNHNV and CDR2 YYDKDF come from the germline V gene (reference sequence). J lost 0 bases, V lost 5 bases, and 10 bases had no gene match. The CDR3 sequence is 17 residues long. DNA of the CDR3: TGTGCCACCAGCCTGAGACGGCGGGGGAGCTCCTACAATGAGCAGTTCTTC. Translating it yields CATSLRRRGSSYNEQFF.

This chain joins TRBV10-2 and TRBJ1-1, with no clear D. This CDR3 has 11 amino acids. Trimming took 9 bases from V and 1 from J, leaving 6 bases between them. Per the germline V gene, CDR1 is WSHSY and CDR2 is SAAADI. As DNA, the CDR3 is TGCGCCAGTCTAAAGAACACTGAAGCTTTCTTT. Its translation: CASLKNTEAFF.

The J gene is TRBJ2-1, the V gene TRBV21-1; TRBD2 reflects the table's D call only, with no check against the DNA. TRBV21-1 is designated a pseudogene. The length of the CDR3 is 20 residues. In DNA form, the CDR3 reads TGTGCCAGCATCAGACATACCGGGACTAGCGGGGATAGTTCCTACAATGAGCAGTTCTTC. Translated, it gives CASIRHTGTSGDSSYNEQFF.

This chain links TRBV27 with TRBJ1-5; D gene unclear. Per germline, CDR1 MNHEY and CDR2 SMNVEV (reference sequence). V dropped 5 bases and J dropped 6 bases, with 23 bases sitting between them. The CDR3 extends over 17 amino acids. The CDR3: CASSPGWGEAKGQPQHF. CDR3 bases: TGTGCCAGCAGTCCTGGTTGGGGAGAGGCCAAGGGTCAGCCCCAGCATTTT.

J is TRBJ1-1 and V is TRBV7-2, with D unresolved. Trimming pared 3 bases from V and 6 bases from J, leaving 8 bases between. The CDR3 is 12 amino acids. Germline CDR1 and CDR2: SGHTA and FQGNSA. CDR3 region: CASSLPGAEAFF. CDR3 in DNA: TGTGCCAGCAGCTTGCCGGGAGCTGAAGCTTTCTTT.

The V call is TRBV6-5, the J call TRBJ1-5; maybe TRBD1 (5 bases). The CDR3 has 15 residues. The V end lost 6 bases, the J end lost 2 bases, and 14 bases lay between the germline ends. The germline V gene encodes CDR1 MNHEY and CDR2 SVGAGI. The CDR3 coding sequence is TGTGCCAGCAGCCCCTTCCAGGGCGGCAATCAGCCCCAGCATTTT. The encoded protein is CASSPFQGGNQPQHF.

The genes are TRBV29-1 and TRBJ1-1; possible D gene TRBD1, 6 bases. CDR3 length: 13 residues. Trimming stripped 5 bases from V and 0 bases from J, with 10 bases between. CDR1 SQVTM and CDR2 ANQGSEA come from the germline V gene. CDR3 amino acids: CSVLGQLNTEAFF. In DNA form, the CDR3 reads TGCAGCGTTTTAGGACAGTTGAACACTGAAGCTTTCTTT.

In its sample, this clone was seen once. The chain has TRBV7-9 and TRBJ1-5; 7 bases align to TRBD1. This CDR3 is 15 amino acids long. Germline trimming cut 5 bases from V and 4 bases from J; bases unmatched to any gene: 8. CDR1 is SEHNR, CDR2 FQNEAQ, per germline (reference sequence). CDR3: CASSPLDRVNQPQHF. CDR3 coding DNA: TGTGCCAGCAGCCCATTAGACAGGGTAAATCAGCCCCAGCATTTT.

Within the sample, this clone is large. The chain links TRBV2 to TRBJ1-5; 9 nucleotides align to TRBD1. There are 15 residues in the CDR3. V gave up 6 bases and J gave up 0 bases; unmatched junction bases: 3. Germline CDR1 and CDR2: SNHLY and FYNNEI. This CDR3 is CASSIQGASNQPQHF. CDR3 bases: TGTGCCAGCAGCATACAGGGGGCTAGCAATCAGCCCCAGCATTTT.

As regards this clone: This likely comes from a read error, as the CDR3 has no conserved phenylalanine or tryptophan at its end. The chain employs TRBV29-1 and TRBJ1-2; possibly TRBD1 for D (5 bases). Trimming shortened V by 4 bases and J by 6 bases, and 15 bases separated the two germline ends. The CDR3 spans 13 residues. Germline V lookup: CDR1 SQVTM, CDR2 ANQGSEA. In DNA form, the CDR3 reads TGCAGCGTTGGGGGCCCAAGGCAGGATGGCTACACCCTC. It specifies CSVGGPRQDGYTL.

This sequence joins TRBV2 and TRBJ2-3, with no clear D. Germline V gene lookup returns CDR1 SNHLY and CDR2 FYNNEI. CDR3 size: 14 residues. Trimming removed 4 bases from V and 5 bases from J, with 13 bases in between. CDR3: CASSGLGAGDTQYF. In nucleotides, the CDR3 is TGTGCCAGCAGTGGCCTAGGAGCTGGAGATACGCAGTATTTT.

This clone was recorded once. V is TRBV5-6 and J is TRBJ1-1; no clear D gene. Germline assignment: CDR1 SGHDT and CDR2 YYEEEE. Trimming took off 2 bases at V and 0 bases at J, with 5 bases between the two ends. This CDR3 contains 13 residues. CDR3 in DNA: TGTGCCAGCAGCTTCGGGTTGAACACTGAAGCTTTCTTT. It encodes CASSFGLNTEAFF.

The chain recombines TRBV6-1 with TRBJ1-5; D is ambiguous. CDR1 MNHNS and CDR2 SASEGT come from the germline V gene. This CDR3 is 14 amino acids long. With 5 bases removed from V and 5 bases from J, the gap between germline ends came to 13 bases. DNA of the CDR3: TGTGCCAGCAGTAGCGAAAGCGTTTATCAGCCCCAGCATTTT. This sequence encodes CASSSESVYQPQHF.

The CDR3 sequence is CAISAPGAPGGYTF. CDR3 in DNA: TGTGCCATCAGTGCCCCGGGAGCTCCTGGGGGCTACACCTTC. The chain links TRBV10-3 to TRBJ1-2; D gene ambiguous. V gave up 4 bases and J gave up 8 bases, with 17 bases separating them. This CDR3 has 14 residues. The germline V gene has CDR1 ENHRY and CDR2 SYGVKD.

The genes are TRBV27 and TRBJ1-2, with 9 bases aligning to TRBD1. The germline V gene encodes CDR1 MNHEY and CDR2 SMNVEV (reference sequence). The CDR3 spans 13 residues. The trim removed 3 bases at V and 7 bases at J, leaving 3 bases unmatched. The CDR3 loop reads CASSFLDRGGYTF. CDR3 DNA: TGTGCCAGCAGTTTTTTGGACAGGGGTGGCTACACCTTC.

V usage is TRBV5-1 and J usage is TRBJ2-2; D unresolved. V lost 1 base and J lost 3, with 4 bases in between. The CDR3 sequence is 13 residues long. CDR1 is SGHRS, CDR2 YFSETQ, per germline. The CDR3 DNA is TGCGCCAGCAGCTTGAGAGACACCGGGGAGCTGTTTTTT. Translating gives CASSLRDTGELFF.

This chain joins TRBV9 and TRBJ1-1, with a tentative D call TRBD1 (5 bases). V lost 0 bases, J lost 11 bases, and 14 bases lay in between. The germline V gene encodes CDR1 SGDLS and CDR2 YYNGEE. The CDR3 is 13 amino acids. Written as DNA, the CDR3 is TGTGCCAGCAGCGTAGAAATGGAGACAGATGCTTTCTTT. It yields the protein CASSVEMETDAFF. The whole variable domain, remainder taken from reference TRBV9 and TRBJ1-1, is DSGVTQTPKHLITATGQRVTLRCSPRSGDLSVYWYQQSLDQGLQFLIQYYNGEERAKGNILERFSAQQFPDLHSELNLSSLELGDSALYFCASSVEMETDAFFGQGTRLTVV.

The J gene is TRBJ2-3, the V gene TRBV5-4, with 7 bases matching TRBD2. CDR1 is SGHNT and CDR2 is YYREEE in the germline V gene (reference sequence). CDR3 size: 16 residues. V shed 2 bases, J shed 2 bases, and the junction held 8 bases outside the gene matches. CDR3: CASSLLPTSHTDTQYF. Written as DNA, the CDR3 is TGTGCCAGCAGCTTACTACCGACTAGCCACACAGATACGCAGTATTTT.

The V and J genes are TRBV28 and TRBJ1-3; D unresolved. The length of the CDR3 is 12 residues. V was clipped by 3 bases and J by 10 bases, with 10 bases between them. Per germline, CDR1 MDHEN and CDR2 SYDVKM. In nucleotides, the CDR3 is TGTGCCAGCAGTTTGCCGGGATATACCATATATTTT. Translated: CASSLPGYTIYF. Full variable domain (outside the CDR3, taken from reference TRBV28 and TRBJ1-3): DVKVTQSSRYLVKRTGEKVFLECVQDMDHENMFWYRQDPGLGLRLIYFSYDVKMKEKGDIPEGYSVSREKKERFSLILESASTNQTSMYLCASSLPGYTIYFGEGSWLTVV.

This chain connects TRBV6-1 to TRBJ2-7, with TRBD2 matching over 13 bases. V was pared by 5 bases and J by 0 bases, with 7 bases of the junction left unmatched. The length of the CDR3 is 17 residues. Germline CDR1 MNHNS, CDR2 SASEGT. Here the CDR3 DNA reads TGTGCCAGCAGTAAAGGGACTAGCGGGGCCATCTCCTACGAGCAGTACTTC. It is translated as CASSKGTSGAISYEQYF.

The V gene is TRBV5-4, the J gene TRBJ1-2; D remains ambiguous. CDR1 is SGHNT, CDR2 YYREEE, per germline (reference sequence). CDR3 size: 13 residues. V was trimmed by 2 bases and J by 4 bases, leaving 9 bases between them. CDR3 region: CASSLGQIYGYTF. The CDR3 DNA is TGTGCCAGCAGCTTAGGGCAGATCTATGGCTACACCTTC.

This chain links TRBV15 with TRBJ2-1, with 9 bases fitting TRBD2. This CDR3 contains 17 residues. The germline gives CDR1 LNHNV, CDR2 YYDKDF (reference sequence). J lost 2 bases, V lost 3 bases, and 8 bases had no gene match. CDR3 sequence (DNA): TGTGCCACCAGCAGCGCGGGTACTAGCGGGCCCTACAATGAGCAGTTCTTC. This encodes CATSSAGTSGPYNEQFF.

V and J are TRBV30 and TRBJ2-2, with 7 nucleotides matching TRBD1. The CDR3 is made up of 16 amino acids. V was clipped by 3 bases and J by 2 bases; unmatched bases: 9. Germline loops: CDR1 GTSNPN, CDR2 SVGIG (reference sequence). DNA of the CDR3: TGTGCCTGGAGACTTCGACAGGGTACAAACACCGGGGAGCTGTTTTTT. Amino acids: CAWRLRQGTNTGELFF.

With regard to this clone: At one end the junction does not follow the germline gene, possibly because of a read error. The chain combines TRBV4-3 with TRBJ2-7; 7 nucleotides line up with TRBD1. CDR1 is LGHNA and CDR2 is YSLEER in the germline V gene. The CDR3 runs 13 residues. The CDR3 here is CASSQRQGDEQYF. CDR3 nucleotides: TGCGCCAGTAGCCAACGACAGGGCGACGAGCAGTACTTC.

This chain links TRBV10-2 with TRBJ1-1; D uncertain. The CDR3 sequence is 13 residues long. The V end lost 3 bases, the J end lost 1 base, and 6 bases lay between the germline ends. CDR1 is WSHSY, CDR2 SAAADI, per germline. Here the CDR3 DNA reads TGCGCCAGCAGTGACTCTGGGAACACTGAAGCTTTCTTT. Residues: CASSDSGNTEAFF.

The chain links TRBV5-6 to TRBJ2-4, with D perhaps matching TRBD1 (5 bases). Germline V gene sequence: CDR1 SGHDT, CDR2 YYEEEE. The germline V and J ends were trimmed by 3 bases and 1 base, with 11 bases remaining between them. The CDR3 is made up of 15 amino acids. Here the CDR3 reads CASSSRDLAKNIQYF. The CDR3 DNA is TGTGCCAGCAGCTCCAGGGATCTTGCCAAAAACATTCAGTACTTC.

The genes are TRBV7-8 and TRBJ2-6; the D is unclear. Trimming removed 0 bases from V and 1 base from J, with 13 bases in between. Germline V gene lookup returns CDR1 SGHVS and CDR2 FQNEAQ. The CDR3 runs to 18 residues. The CDR3 nucleotides read TGTGCCAGCAGCTTAGCTGTCCAGGCCTATTCTGGGGCCAACGTCCTGACTTTC. Its translation: CASSLAVQAYSGANVLTF. Combining the CDR3 with reference TRBV7-8 and TRBJ2-6 gives the whole variable domain GAGVSQSPRYKVAKRGQDVALRCDPISGHVSLFWYQQALGQGPEFLTYFQNEAQLDKSGLPSDRFFAERPEGSVSTLKIQRTQQEDSAVYLCASSLAVQAYSGANVLTFGAGSRLTVL.

Here the CDR3 reads CASSSTRTGDGYTF. CDR3 bases: TGTGCCAGCAGCTCTACGCGGACAGGGGATGGCTACACCTTC. The chain uses TRBV7-2 and TRBJ1-2; 9 nucleotides agree with TRBD1. This CDR3 region has 14 residues. Germline CDR1 is SGHTA and CDR2 is FQGNSA. After removal of 4 bases from V and 6 bases from J, the junction contained 6 bases not matched to a gene.

This clone was counted only a few times. The J gene is TRBJ2-1, the V gene TRBV10-3; D is possibly TRBD1 (5 bases). The CDR3 totals 12 residues. Trimming removed 3 bases at V and 5 bases at J, with 5 bases between. The germline V gene has CDR1 ENHRY and CDR2 SYGVKD. The CDR3 coding sequence is TGTGCCATCAGTGACAGGGACAATGAGCAGTTCTTC. This sequence encodes CAISDRDNEQFF.